This is a list of T cell receptor beta chains from one sample in a study of identifying expanded T cells in peripheral blood. Assay used: immunoSEQ multiplex PCR; TCRdb lists only in-frame clones, some missing. The table records about 100,000 clones, 80% to 90% of them present only once. The source material was blood. These TCRs come from a person between 18 and 75 years old in good health. Both conserved end residues are part of each CDR3. Each record gives: J gene, V gene, clone size, D gene, CDR3 DNA, CDR3 protein. D genes are given only for firm matches. Clone size, where shown, is once, few, many, or a class for clones that have expanded.

TRBJ2-1 | TRBV5-6 | NA | NA | TGTGCCAGCAGCTTCGGTAGCAATGAGCAGTTCTTC | CASSFGSNEQFF
TRBJ1-3 | TRBV6-4 | NA | TRBD1 | TGTGCCAGCAGTGAAACGACAGGGGAACCCGGAAACACCATATATTTT | CASSETTGEPGNTIYF
TRBJ1-2 | TRBV5-1 | NA | NA | TGCGCCAGCTATTCGCCAGGGAGGGCGTCGGGCTACACCTTC | CASYSPGRASGYTF
TRBJ2-1 | TRBV10-3 | once | TRBD1 | TGTGCCATCAGTGCCGGACAGGTAATGAGGCAGTTCTTC | CAISAGQVMRQFF
TRBJ2-2 | TRBV5-1 | NA | NA | TGCGCCAGCAGCTCGAACACCGGGGAGCTGTTTTTT | CASSSNTGELFF
TRBJ2-1 | TRBV13 | NA | NA | TGTGCCAGCAGCTCCTCTCCGAAGATCCGGGGGAGCTCCTACAATGAGCAGTTCTTC | CASSSSPKIRGSSYNEQFF
TRBJ2-3 | TRBV9 | NA | TRBD2 | TGTGCCAGCAGCGTAGATCCTAGCGGGGGGATCACAGATACGCAGTATTTT | CASSVDPSGGITDTQYF
TRBJ2-1 | TRBV7-9 | NA | TRBD2 | TGTGCCAGCAGCCCCTTACTAGCGGAGTACAATGAGCAGTTCTTC | CASSPLLAEYNEQFF
TRBJ1-1 | TRBV5-4 | NA | TRBD1 | TGTGCCAGCAGCTTGGGTGGCAGGGGGGGCACTGAAGCTTTCTTT | CASSLGGRGGTEAFF
TRBJ2-1 | TRBV19 | NA | NA | TGTGCCAGTAGTATATCGGCAAATCAGCGTGAGCAGTTCTTC | CASSISANQREQFF
TRBJ1-1 | TRBV15 | few | NA | TGTGCCACCAGCCAAACGGGAACTGAAGCTTTCTTT | CATSQTGTEAFF
TRBJ1-1 | TRBV6-6 | once | NA | TGTGCCAGCAGTTATAAGGGAAGAAGCACTGAAGCTTTCTTT | CASSYKGRSTEAFF
TRBJ1-5 | TRBV7-2 | once | NA | TGTGCCAGCAGCTTAGGCGGGGTGAATCAGCCCCAGCATTTT | CASSLGGVNQPQHF
TRBJ1-1 | TRBV12-5 | NA | NA | TGTGCTAGTGGTCCGGGGGTGGGGAACACTGAAGCTTTCTTT | CASGPGVGNTEAFF
TRBJ1-3 | TRBV7-2 | NA | NA | TGTGCCAGCAGCTTACACCCGGGATCGGGAAACACCATATATTTT | CASSLHPGSGNTIYF
TRBJ2-1 | TRBV5-4 | NA | NA | TGTGCCAGCAGCTTAACCCCTAACAATGAGCAGTTCTTC | CASSLTPNNEQFF
TRBJ2-2 | TRBV7-7 | NA | TRBD1 | TGTGCCAGCAGCTTATCACAGGGGGCGGACACCGGGGAGCTGTTTTTT | CASSLSQGADTGELFF
TRBJ1-1 | TRBV7-3 | NA | NA | TGTGCCAGCAGCTCTTCGGGGGCGTTGAACACTGAAGCTTTCTTT | CASSSSGALNTEAFF
TRBJ2-3 | TRBV25-1 | NA | NA | TGTGCCAGCAGGGGAGGGGGGATCACAGATACGCAGTATTTT | CASRGGGITDTQYF
TRBJ2-3 | TRBV12-5 | NA | TRBD2 | TGTGCTAGTGGACCCGGACTAGCGGGGGGAGGCACAGATACGCAGTATTTT | CASGPGLAGGGTDTQYF
TRBJ2-1 | TRBV10-2 | NA | NA | TGCGCCAGCAGGCCAGTGAGCTCCTACAATGAGCAGTTCTTC | CASRPVSSYNEQFF
TRBJ2-3 | TRBV19 | once | NA | TGTGCCAGTAGTCCAGAGGGGGTCCCCACAGATACGCAGTATTTT | CASSPEGVPTDTQYF
TRBJ1-2 | TRBV5-5 | once | NA | TGTGCCAGCAGCTTGGGGACAGTGTGGGGCTACACCTTC | CASSLGTVWGYTF
TRBJ2-1 | TRBV4-3 | NA | TRBD2 | TGCGCCAGCAGAATTTGGACTAGTTCCTATGAGCAGTTCTTC | CASRIWTSSYEQFF
TRBJ1-2 | TRBV19 | NA | TRBD1 | TGTGCCAGCAATATCGGGACAGGGGTATCCTTC | CASNIGTGVSF
TRBJ2-4 | TRBV18 | NA | NA | TGTGCCAGCTCTCCTAACAGTGACCCCGTAGCCAAAAACATTCAGTACTTC | CASSPNSDPVAKNIQYF
TRBJ1-1 | TRBV5-1 | NA | NA | TGCGCCAGCAGCTTGCGGCACGTGAACACTGAAGCTTTCTTT | CASSLRHVNTEAFF
TRBJ2-1 | TRBV5-1 | NA | TRBD2 | TGCGCCAGCAGCTCCCAATCCTGGGGCCTAGCGGGGGGGAACAATGAGCAGTTCTTC | CASSSQSWGLAGGNNEQFF
TRBJ2-4 | TRBV25-1 | NA | NA | TGTGCCAGCAGTGAATGGGCAGCGACCAAAAACATTCAGTACTTC | CASSEWAATKNIQYF
TRBJ2-1 | TRBV7-9 | NA | NA | TGTGCCAGCAGCTCGATGGGGGCTCGCTACAATGAGCAGTTCTTC | CASSSMGARYNEQFF
TRBJ1-1 | TRBV2 | NA | NA | TGTGCCAGCAGCCCGACTGACATGAACACTGAAGCTTTCTTT | CASSPTDMNTEAFF
TRBJ1-2 | TRBV4-2 | NA | NA | TGTGCCAGCAGCCAAGGATCGGGGATATATGGCTACACCTTC | CASSQGSGIYGYTF
TRBJ2-7 | TRBV19 | few | NA | TGTGCCAGTAGTCTTGGAGGGGGAATCTACGAGCAGTACTTC | CASSLGGGIYEQYF
TRBJ1-2 | TRBV5-5 | NA | TRBD1 | TGTGCCAGCACTAAACGACAGGGAACTAACTATGGCTACACCTTC | CASTKRQGTNYGYTF
TRBJ2-1 | TRBV6-6 | NA | TRBD2 | TGTGCCAGCAGCCAAAGCGGGGGGGCCCACAATGAGCAGTTCTTC | CASSQSGGAHNEQFF
TRBJ2-6 | TRBV27 | NA | NA | TGTGCCAGCAGTTTATCGGGCGGGGCCAACGTCCTGACTTTC | CASSLSGGANVLTF
TRBJ2-1 | TRBV19 | NA | TRBD1 | TGTGCCAGTACCATGGGACAGGGTTTATACAATGAGCAGTTCTTC | CASTMGQGLYNEQFF
TRBJ2-1 | TRBV7-6 | NA | TRBD2 | TGTGCCAGCACTTCTCTCGTGGCGGGACTATACAATGAGCAGTTCTTC | CASTSLVAGLYNEQFF
TRBJ2-1 | TRBV27 | NA | TRBD1 | TGTGCCAGCAGTGCCCTACAGGGGGCCATTTACAATGAGCAGTTCTTC | CASSALQGAIYNEQFF
TRBJ2-3 | TRBV5-6 | NA | TRBD2 | TGTGCCAGCAGTCTGCTAGCGGGAGGGGCAGATACGCAGTATTTT | CASSLLAGGADTQYF
TRBJ2-7 | TRBV7-2 | NA | NA | TGTGCCAGCAGCTTCACCCTAACCAGGAACTCCTACGAGCAGTACTTC | CASSFTLTRNSYEQYF
TRBJ1-5 | TRBV5-1 | NA | NA | TGCGCCAGCAGCTTGGGTTTTTCGGGGAGCAATCAGCCCCAGCATTTT | CASSLGFSGSNQPQHF
TRBJ1-2 | TRBV6-6 | NA | TRBD1 | TGTGCCAGCAGGGCTAGACAGGGCCAAACTAACTATGGCTACACCTTC | CASRARQGQTNYGYTF
TRBJ2-3 | TRBV7-2 | NA | NA | TGTGCCAGCAGCCACGGGAGTGGCACAGATACGCAGTATTTT | CASSHGSGTDTQYF
TRBJ2-5 | TRBV7-2 | NA | TRBD2 | TGTGCCAGCAGCTTATCGCTAGCGGGGGGGCAAGAGACCCAGTACTTC | CASSLSLAGGQETQYF
TRBJ1-1 | TRBV5-1 | NA | NA | TGCGCCAGCAGCTTGTCGGGGAGTTTTGCTGAAGCTTTCTTT | CASSLSGSFAEAFF
TRBJ1-3 | TRBV28 | NA | TRBD1 | TGTGCCAGCAGAGCGGACAGGGACGCAGGAAACACCATATATTTT | CASRADRDAGNTIYF